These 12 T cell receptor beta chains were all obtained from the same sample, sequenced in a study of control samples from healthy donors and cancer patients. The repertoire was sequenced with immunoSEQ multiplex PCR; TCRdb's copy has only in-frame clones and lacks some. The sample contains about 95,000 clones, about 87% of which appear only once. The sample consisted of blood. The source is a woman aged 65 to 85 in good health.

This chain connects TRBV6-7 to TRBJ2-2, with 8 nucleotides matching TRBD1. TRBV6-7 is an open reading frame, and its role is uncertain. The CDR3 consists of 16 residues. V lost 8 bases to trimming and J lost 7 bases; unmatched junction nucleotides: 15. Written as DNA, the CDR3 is TGTGCCAGCCCACTGACAGGGGAAAATTTCGACGGGGAGCTGTTTTTT. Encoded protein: CASPLTGENFDGELFF.

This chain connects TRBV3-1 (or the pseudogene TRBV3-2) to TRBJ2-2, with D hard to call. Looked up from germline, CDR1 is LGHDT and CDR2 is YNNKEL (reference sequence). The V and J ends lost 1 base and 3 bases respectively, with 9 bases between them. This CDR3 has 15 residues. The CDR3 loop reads CASSQVAGYTGELFF. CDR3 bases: TGTGCCAGCAGCCAAGTCGCCGGATACACCGGGGAGCTGTTTTTT.

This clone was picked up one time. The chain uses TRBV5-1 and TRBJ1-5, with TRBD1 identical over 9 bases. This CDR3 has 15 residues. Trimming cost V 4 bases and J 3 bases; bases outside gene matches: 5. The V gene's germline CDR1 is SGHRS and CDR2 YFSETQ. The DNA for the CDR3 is TGCGCCAGCAGCCACGGGACAGGGAACAATCAGCCCCAGCATTTT. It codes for CASSHGTGNNQPQHF.

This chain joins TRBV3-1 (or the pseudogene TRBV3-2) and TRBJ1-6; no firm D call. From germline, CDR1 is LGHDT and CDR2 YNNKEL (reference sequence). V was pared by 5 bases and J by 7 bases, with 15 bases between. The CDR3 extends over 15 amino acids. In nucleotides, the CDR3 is TGTGCCAGCAGCGGACGCTCTCTGGGAAATTCACCCCTCCACTTT. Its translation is CASSGRSLGNSPLHF.

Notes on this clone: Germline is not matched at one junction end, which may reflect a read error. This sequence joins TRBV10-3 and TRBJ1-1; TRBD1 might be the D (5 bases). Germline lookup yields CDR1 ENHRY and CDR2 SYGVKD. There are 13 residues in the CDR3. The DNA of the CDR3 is TGTGCCGTCAGCCCCGACAGGAACACTGAAGCTTTCTTT. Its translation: CAVSPDRNTEAFF.

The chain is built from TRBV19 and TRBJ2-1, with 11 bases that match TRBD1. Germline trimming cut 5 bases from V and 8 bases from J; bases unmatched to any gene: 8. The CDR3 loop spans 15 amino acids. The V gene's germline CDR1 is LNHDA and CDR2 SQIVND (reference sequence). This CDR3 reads CASSPWGTGGYEQFF. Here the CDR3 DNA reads TGTGCCAGTAGTCCATGGGGGACAGGGGGTTATGAGCAGTTCTTC.

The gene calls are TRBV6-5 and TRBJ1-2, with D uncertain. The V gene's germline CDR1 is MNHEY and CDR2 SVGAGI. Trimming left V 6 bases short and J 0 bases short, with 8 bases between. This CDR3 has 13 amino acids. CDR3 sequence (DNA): TGTGCCAGCAGGCAAACAGCTAACTATGGCTACACCTTC. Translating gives CASRQTANYGYTF.

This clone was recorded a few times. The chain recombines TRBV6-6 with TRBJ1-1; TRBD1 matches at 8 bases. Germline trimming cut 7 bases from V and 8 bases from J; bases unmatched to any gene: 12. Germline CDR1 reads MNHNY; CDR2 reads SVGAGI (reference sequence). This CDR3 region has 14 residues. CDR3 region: CASTPTGDGMEAFF. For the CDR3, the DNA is TGTGCCAGCACTCCGACAGGGGATGGGATGGAAGCTTTCTTT.

DNA of the CDR3: TGTGCCAGCAGCTCCCGGGAGGGCCCAGGGAATGAGCAGTTCTTC. Its protein is CASSSREGPGNEQFF. This sequence joins TRBV7-2 and TRBJ2-1; 8 positions match TRBD2. J was trimmed by 7 bases and V by 4 bases; bases with no gene match: 9. Germline V gives CDR1 SGHTA, CDR2 FQGNSA. The CDR3 has 15 amino acids.

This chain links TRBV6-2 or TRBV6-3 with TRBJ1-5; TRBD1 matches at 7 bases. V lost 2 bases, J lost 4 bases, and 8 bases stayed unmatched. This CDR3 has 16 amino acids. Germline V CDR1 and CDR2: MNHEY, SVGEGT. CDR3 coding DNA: TGTGCCAGCAGTTACCCAAGCGACAGGGTTAATCAGCCCCAGCATTTT. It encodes CASSYPSDRVNQPQHF.

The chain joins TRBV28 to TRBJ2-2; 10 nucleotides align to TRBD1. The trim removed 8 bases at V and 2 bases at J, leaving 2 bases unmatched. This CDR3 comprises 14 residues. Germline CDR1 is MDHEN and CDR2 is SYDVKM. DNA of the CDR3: TGTGCCAGCGGACAGGGGGGTAACACCGGGGAGCTGTTTTTT. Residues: CASGQGGNTGELFF.

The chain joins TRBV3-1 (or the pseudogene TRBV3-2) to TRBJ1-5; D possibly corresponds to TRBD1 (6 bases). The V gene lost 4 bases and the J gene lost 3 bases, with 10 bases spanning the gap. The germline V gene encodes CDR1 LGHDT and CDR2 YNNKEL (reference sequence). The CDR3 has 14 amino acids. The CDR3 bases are TGTGCCAGCAGCCCCGGGGGGCTCAATCAGCCCCAGCATTTT. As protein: CASSPGGLNQPQHF.